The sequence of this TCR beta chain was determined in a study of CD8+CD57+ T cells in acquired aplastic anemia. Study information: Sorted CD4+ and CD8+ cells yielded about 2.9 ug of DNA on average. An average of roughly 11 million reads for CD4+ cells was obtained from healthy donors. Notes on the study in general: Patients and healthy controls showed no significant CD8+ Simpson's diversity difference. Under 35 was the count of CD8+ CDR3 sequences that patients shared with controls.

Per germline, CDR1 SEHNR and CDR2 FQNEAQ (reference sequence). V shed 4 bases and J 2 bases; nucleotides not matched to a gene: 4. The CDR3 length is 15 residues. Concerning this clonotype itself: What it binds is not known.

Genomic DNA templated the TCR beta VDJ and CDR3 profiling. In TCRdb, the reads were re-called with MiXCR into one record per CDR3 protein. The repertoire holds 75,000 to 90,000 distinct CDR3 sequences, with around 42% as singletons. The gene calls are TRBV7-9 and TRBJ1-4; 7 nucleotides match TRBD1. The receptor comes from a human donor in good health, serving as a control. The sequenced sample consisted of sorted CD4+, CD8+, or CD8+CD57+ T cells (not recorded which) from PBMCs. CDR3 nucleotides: TGTGCCAGCAGCTCGTTCAGGGGGACTAATGAAAAACTGTTTTTT. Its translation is CASSSFRGTNEKLFF. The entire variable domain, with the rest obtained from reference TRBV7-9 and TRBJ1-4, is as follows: DTGVSQNPRHKITKRGQNVTFRCDPISEHNRLYWYRQTLGQGPEFLTYFQNEAQLEKSRLLSDRFSAERPKGSFSTLEIQRTEQGDSAMYLCASSSFRGTNEKLFFGSGTQLSVL.